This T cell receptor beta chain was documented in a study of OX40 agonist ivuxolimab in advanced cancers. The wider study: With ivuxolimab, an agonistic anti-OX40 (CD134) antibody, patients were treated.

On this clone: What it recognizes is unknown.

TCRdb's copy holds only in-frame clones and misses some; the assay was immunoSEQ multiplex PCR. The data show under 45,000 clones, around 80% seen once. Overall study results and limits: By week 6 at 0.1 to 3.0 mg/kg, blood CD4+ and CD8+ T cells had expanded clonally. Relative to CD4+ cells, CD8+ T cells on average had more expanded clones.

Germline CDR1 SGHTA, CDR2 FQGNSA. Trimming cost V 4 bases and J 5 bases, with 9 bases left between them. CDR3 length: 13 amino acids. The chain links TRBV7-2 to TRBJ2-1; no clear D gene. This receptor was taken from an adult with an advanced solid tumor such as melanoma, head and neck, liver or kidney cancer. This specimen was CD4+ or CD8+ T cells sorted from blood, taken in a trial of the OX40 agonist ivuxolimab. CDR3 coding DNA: TGTGCCAGCAGCTCATGGGGTGACAATGAGCAGTTCTTC. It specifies CASSSWGDNEQFF.